A selection of T cell receptor beta chains follows, all from one sample in a study of cytotoxic CD8 clonotypes in ibrutinib-treated CLL. TCRdb's table, derived via immunoSEQ multiplex PCR, lists solely in-frame clones and lacks some. The data show 50,000 to 65,000 clones, 65% to 75% seen once. The source was PBMCs, collected after 12 months of ibrutinib treatment. These receptors originate from a human donor with chronic lymphocytic leukemia. CDR3s include the opening cysteine and the closing phenylalanine or tryptophan. D genes are given only for firm matches. The size entry is marked missing in some rows and otherwise reads once, few, many or a size class.

V	D	J	size	CDR3	DNA
TRBV2	.	TRBJ1-4	.	CASRNFRGGDEKLFF	TGTGCCAGCAGGAACTTCAGGGGAGGAGATGAAAAACTGTTTTTT
TRBV28	.	TRBJ1-5	.	CASSSDSNQPQHF	TGTGCCAGCAGCTCAGATAGCAATCAGCCCCAGCATTTT
TRBV10-2	.	TRBJ2-7	.	CASSEGDQGPTYEQYF	TGCGCCAGCAGTGAGGGGGATCAGGGCCCTACCTACGAGCAGTACTTC
TRBV4-2	TRBD1	TRBJ1-5	.	CASSPSGGVGNQPQHF	TGTGCCAGCAGCCCATCAGGGGGGGTAGGCAATCAGCCCCAGCATTTT
TRBV7-2	TRBD2	TRBJ2-6	.	CASSGRGLAAIGANVLTF	TGTGCCAGCAGCGGTCGAGGACTAGCGGCAATTGGGGCCAACGTCCTGACTTTC
TRBV6-5	.	TRBJ1-5	.	CASSRFGVNQPQHF	TGTGCCAGCAGTCGGTTCGGAGTCAATCAGCCCCAGCATTTT
TRBV9	.	TRBJ2-1	.	CASSVSAVSSYNEQFF	TGTGCCAGCAGCGTATCGGCGGTAAGCTCCTACAATGAGCAGTTCTTC
TRBV11-3	.	TRBJ2-7	once	CASTSGLMANYEQYF	TGTGCCAGCACCTCGGGCCTAATGGCTAACTACGAGCAGTACTTC
TRBV27	.	TRBJ2-4	.	CASSFAPWQGTAKNIQYF	TGTGCCAGCAGTTTTGCCCCTTGGCAGGGTACAGCCAAAAACATTCAGTACTTC
TRBV7-2	TRBD2	TRBJ2-7	few	CASSSISGLEQYF	TGTGCCAGCAGCTCGATTAGCGGGCTCGAGCAGTACTTC
TRBV30	TRBD1	TRBJ2-2	.	CAWSRTGNTGELFF	TGTGCCTGGAGCCGGACAGGGAACACCGGGGAGCTGTTTTTT
TRBV19	TRBD1	TRBJ2-3	few	CASSKDRVRDTQYF	TGTGCCAGTAGTAAGGACAGGGTTAGGGATACGCAGTATTTT
TRBV5-1	.	TRBJ1-2	.	CASSLDGTAAYGYTF	TGCGCCAGCAGCTTGGATGGGACCGCGGCTTATGGCTACACCTTC
TRBV6-1	TRBD1	TRBJ1-3	.	CASSRGGPGNTIYF	TGTGCCAGCAGTCGAGGGGGCCCTGGAAACACCATATATTTT
TRBV18	.	TRBJ2-5	.	CASSPTALETQYF	TGTGCCAGCTCACCGACAGCTTTAGAGACCCAGTACTTC
TRBV9	TRBD2	TRBJ2-1	.	CASSVSGTHNEQFF	TGTGCCAGCAGCGTAAGCGGGACCCACAATGAGCAGTTCTTC
TRBV29-1	.	TRBJ2-1	.	CSVLAIANEQFF	TGCAGCGTTCTAGCAATTGCCAATGAGCAGTTCTTC
TRBV18	.	TRBJ2-2	.	CASSPQGLGANTGELFF	TGTGCCAGCTCACCTCAGGGACTGGGGGCGAACACCGGGGAGCTGTTTTTT
TRBV19	.	TRBJ2-1	.	CATRRETQKFF	TGTGCCACTCGAAGAGAGACACAAAAGTTCTTC
TRBV10-3	TRBD1	TRBJ1-2	.	CAISAGRQGGFNYGYTF	TGTGCCATCAGTGCCGGGAGACAGGGGGGTTTTAACTATGGCTACACCTTC
TRBV20-1	.	TRBJ1-1	few	CSAKYSVAFF	TGCAGTGCTAAATACAGCGTAGCTTTCTTT
TRBV27	TRBD2	TRBJ2-1	few	CATSSGISYNEQFF	TGTGCCACCTCCAGCGGGATCTCCTACAATGAGCAGTTCTTC
TRBV19	.	TRBJ1-5	.	CASSIDRTTNQPQHF	TGTGCCAGTAGTATAGACAGGACAACCAATCAGCCCCAGCATTTT